Listed below are T cell receptor beta chains from one sample, sequenced in a study of T cells in Graves' hyperthyroidism and ophthalmopathy. A single record per CDR3 protein comes from TCRdb applying MiXCR to the multiplex PCR reads. The sample holds more than 450,000 distinct CDR3 sequences, about 20% seen once. Sequencing used blood. The receptor set was obtained from a man between 40 and 49 years old with Graves' ophthalmopathy. The CDR3 runs from the conserved cysteine through the conserved F or W. A D gene is named only where the DNA matches it firmly. A row's size may be missing; if present it is once, few, many or a size class.

D	V	size	J	DNA	CDR3
TRBD1	TRBV6-2/TRBV6-3	many	TRBJ2-7	TGTGCCAGCAGTTACTCGGGCAGGGGGCTTTACGAGCAGTACTTC	CASSYSGRGLYEQYF
.	TRBV2	many	TRBJ2-1	TGTGCCAGCAGTGATTGGGTAAGGAGCGATGAGCAGTTCTTC	CASSDWVRSDEQFF
.	TRBV6-1	few	TRBJ2-3	TGTGCCAGCAGTCCCAGGGATGTAGATACGCAGTATTTT	CASSPRDVDTQYF
.	TRBV19	.	TRBJ2-7	TGTGCCAGTAGGCGGGCAGGGACCTCCTACGAGCAGTACTTC	CASRRAGTSYEQYF
TRBD2	TRBV11-3	many	TRBJ2-2	TGTGCCAGCAGCTTAGTCTCCCTTACGGGAGGGGACACCGGGGAGCTGTTTTTT	CASSLVSLTGGDTGELFF
TRBD2	TRBV6-2/TRBV6-3	many	TRBJ2-7	TGTGCCAGCAGGACTAGCAACCGATACGAGCAGTACTTC	CASRTSNRYEQYF
.	TRBV2	many	TRBJ1-3	TGTGCCAGCAGTGGACCCAATCCCCGAAACACCATATATTTT	CASSGPNPRNTIYF
.	TRBV6-1	many	TRBJ1-2	TGTGCCAGCAGTGAGTCGGGTCGGGGTCAAGGCTACACCTTC	CASSESGRGQGYTF
.	TRBV7-2	few	TRBJ1-2	TGTGCCAGCAGCCCCATTGGGGGTTCATTTGGCTACACCTTC	CASSPIGGSFGYTF
.	TRBV6-1	few	TRBJ2-4	TGTGCCAGCAGTGAATCCCCCCGCTTTGGGACCAAAAACATTCAGTACTTC	CASSESPRFGTKNIQYF
.	TRBV20-1	many	TRBJ1-1	TGCAGGGGCGGGACCCAATTTGCGGGGGCTGAAGCTTTCTTT	CRGGTQFAGAEAFF
.	TRBV12-3/TRBV12-4	few	TRBJ1-2	TGTGCCAGCAGTTTAGAATCCGGGGTAGGGCTGGGCTACACCTTC	CASSLESGVGLGYTF
TRBD2	TRBV2	.	TRBJ2-1	TGTGCCAGCATAACCGGACTAGCGACGAATGAGCAGTTCTTC	CASITGLATNEQFF
.	TRBV30	many	TRBJ2-1	TGTGCCTGGAAAGGCATAGTAACCAATGAGCAGTTCTTC	CAWKGIVTNEQFF
.	TRBV5-1	few	TRBJ1-1	TGCGCCAGCAGCCAGGACGGACTAGGAGCTTTCTTT	CASSQDGLGAFF
.	TRBV5-1	many	TRBJ2-5	TGCGCCAGCTGCCCCGAAAACCAAGAGACCCAGTACTTC	CASCPENQETQYF
.	TRBV6-1	many	TRBJ2-3	TGTGCCAGCAGTGAATCGGCAGGACGCACAGATACGCAGTATTTT	CASSESAGRTDTQYF